These T cell receptor beta chains were read from a single sample in a study of blood T cell repertoires in COVID-19. Clones were read by immunoSEQ multiplex PCR, and TCRdb kept only the in-frame ones, dropping some. The sample lists some 190,000 clones, 80% occurring once. Sequencing was carried out using PBMCs or T cells enriched from blood (not recorded which). Every receptor here comes from a man in his fifties or sixties who had been exposed to COVID-19. The CDR3 runs from the conserved cysteine through the conserved F or W. The order of the fields is CDR3 protein, CDR3 DNA, clone size, J gene, D gene, V gene. The D gene is left open where the match is weak. A row's size may be missing; if present it is once, few, many or a size class.

CDR3: CASSSSQGDLPQPQHF; DNA: TGTGCCAGCAGCAGCTCCCAGGGGGACTTGCCTCAGCCCCAGCATTTT; size: -; J: TRBJ1-5; D: TRBD1; V: TRBV7-8
CDR3: CASSPGLGYEYEQYF; DNA: TGTGCCAGCAGCCCGGGATTGGGGTACGAATACGAGCAGTACTTC; size: few; J: TRBJ2-7; D: -; V: TRBV3-1/TRBV3-2
CDR3: CASSLRTGLGYTF; DNA: TGCGCCAGCAGCCTACGGACAGGGTTGGGCTACACCTTC; size: -; J: TRBJ1-2; D: TRBD1; V: TRBV5-1
CDR3: CASSVDDRASSPLHF; DNA: TGTGCCAGCAGCGTGGATGACAGGGCCAGTTCACCCCTCCACTTT; size: few; J: TRBJ1-6; D: TRBD1; V: TRBV5-6
CDR3: CASRGTGRTGELFF; DNA: TGTGCCAGCAGGGGGACAGGTCGAACCGGGGAGCTGTTTTTT; size: -; J: TRBJ2-2; D: TRBD1; V: TRBV3-1/TRBV3-2
CDR3: CASSPKQGSEAFF; DNA: TGTGCCAGCAGTCCTAAACAGGGTTCTGAAGCTTTCTTT; size: few; J: TRBJ1-1; D: -; V: TRBV7-6
CDR3: CASSPLGGGSGANVLTF; DNA: TGTGCCAGCAGCCCCCTGGGGGGTGGCTCTGGGGCCAACGTCCTGACTTTC; size: -; J: TRBJ2-6; D: -; V: TRBV4-2
CDR3: CSVSHSTFNNEKLFF; DNA: TGCAGCGTTAGTCACTCTACCTTTAATAATGAAAAACTGTTTTTT; size: -; J: TRBJ1-4; D: -; V: TRBV29-1
CDR3: CASSVQTYEQYF; DNA: TGTGCCAGCAGTGTACAGACCTACGAGCAGTACTTC; size: -; J: TRBJ2-7; D: -; V: TRBV6-6
CDR3: CASSLGGVRSYGYTF; DNA: TGTGCCAGCAGCTTAGGCGGGGTACGGTCCTATGGCTACACCTTC; size: once; J: TRBJ1-2; D: -; V: TRBV7-2
CDR3: CASSNRELVGNQPQHF; DNA: TGTGCCAGCAGCAACAGGGAGCTTGTGGGCAATCAGCCCCAGCATTTT; size: -; J: TRBJ1-5; D: -; V: TRBV6-6
CDR3: CASSAPDSDSGNTIYF; DNA: TGTGCCAGCAGTGCCCCCGACAGCGACTCTGGAAACACCATATATTTT; size: -; J: TRBJ1-3; D: -; V: TRBV6-4
CDR3: CASIRRAGVINEQFF; DNA: TGTGCCAGTATCCGGCGAGCGGGAGTTATAAATGAGCAGTTCTTC; size: -; J: TRBJ2-1; D: TRBD2; V: TRBV19
CDR3: CASSYPGQGYGGYTF; DNA: TGTGCCAGCAGTTACCCTGGACAGGGGTATGGTGGCTACACCTTC; size: -; J: TRBJ1-2; D: TRBD1; V: TRBV6-6
CDR3: CASSFQGLATEAFF; DNA: TGTGCCAGCAGTTTCCAGGGGTTGGCCACTGAAGCTTTCTTT; size: -; J: TRBJ1-1; D: -; V: TRBV27
CDR3: CASSSKRDSYEQYF; DNA: TGCGCCAGCAGCTCGAAGCGGGACTCCTACGAGCAGTACTTC; size: -; J: TRBJ2-7; D: TRBD2; V: TRBV5-1
CDR3: CASTRAGGETQYF; DNA: TGTGCCAGCACCCGAGCGGGAGGGGAGACCCAGTACTTC; size: -; J: TRBJ2-5; D: TRBD2; V: TRBV7-6
CDR3: CASSQTPGNTIYF; DNA: TGTGCCAGCAGTCAAACCCCAGGGAACACCATATATTTT; size: -; J: TRBJ1-3; D: -; V: TRBV12-3/TRBV12-4
CDR3: CASSRTSGSYEQYF; DNA: TGTGCCAGCAGCCGGACTAGCGGATCCTACGAGCAGTACTTC; size: -; J: TRBJ2-7; D: TRBD2; V: TRBV5-4
CDR3: CASSPRQGPYNEQFF; DNA: TGTGCCAGCAGCCCCAGACAGGGTCCCTACAATGAGCAGTTCTTC; size: -; J: TRBJ2-1; D: TRBD1; V: TRBV2
CDR3: CASSVVGLASLNEQFF; DNA: TGTGCCAGCAGCGTAGTAGGACTAGCTTCCCTCAATGAGCAGTTCTTC; size: -; J: TRBJ2-1; D: TRBD2; V: TRBV9
CDR3: CASMDIQRATDTQYF; DNA: TGTGCCAGCATGGATATTCAGAGGGCGACAGATACGCAGTATTTT; size: -; J: TRBJ2-3; D: -; V: TRBV27
CDR3: CASSVGSRDYEQYF; DNA: TGTGCCAGCAGCGTAGGATCCAGGGACTACGAGCAGTACTTC; size: once; J: TRBJ2-7; D: -; V: TRBV9
CDR3: CASSRLATRTDTQYF; DNA: TGTGCCAGCAGTAGACTAGCGACCCGCACAGATACGCAGTATTTT; size: -; J: TRBJ2-3; D: TRBD2; V: TRBV3-1/TRBV3-2
CDR3: CASSPTSGRYNEQFF; DNA: TGTGCCAGCAGTCCCACTAGCGGGAGGTACAATGAGCAGTTCTTC; size: -; J: TRBJ2-1; D: TRBD2; V: TRBV28
CDR3: CASSSIGDRFYGYTF; DNA: TGTGCCAGCAGTTCAATTGGGGACAGATTCTATGGCTACACCTTC; size: -; J: TRBJ1-2; D: TRBD1; V: TRBV28
CDR3: CAWRYRSGNTIYF; DNA: TGTGCCTGGAGGTATCGGTCTGGAAACACCATATATTTT; size: -; J: TRBJ1-3; D: -; V: TRBV30
CDR3: CASSQDLAGADTQYF; DNA: TGTGCCAGCAGCCAAGATTTAGCGGGAGCGGATACGCAGTATTTT; size: once; J: TRBJ2-3; D: TRBD2; V: TRBV3-1/TRBV3-2
CDR3: CASSLLAAVSFDEQFF; DNA: TGTGCCAGCAGTTTATTAGCGGCCGTATCGTTCGATGAGCAGTTCTTC; size: -; J: TRBJ2-1; D: -; V: TRBV27
CDR3: CASSNPAGGRADTQYF; DNA: TGTGCCAGCAGCAATCCGGCGGGAGGCCGCGCAGATACGCAGTATTTT; size: -; J: TRBJ2-3; D: TRBD2; V: TRBV28
CDR3: CASSLAGGTYNEQFF; DNA: TGCGCCAGCAGCTTGGCGGGGGGCACCTACAATGAGCAGTTCTTC; size: -; J: TRBJ2-1; D: -; V: TRBV5-1
CDR3: CASSPGGLAGGNEQFF; DNA: TGTGCCAGCTCACCAGGAGGACTAGCGGGAGGCAATGAGCAGTTCTTC; size: -; J: TRBJ2-1; D: TRBD2; V: TRBV18
CDR3: CASSQYLAPDYEQYF; DNA: TGCGCCAGCAGCCAGTATCTAGCGCCCGACTACGAGCAGTACTTC; size: few; J: TRBJ2-7; D: -; V: TRBV4-3
CDR3: CASSTRQGGGYTF; DNA: TGTGCCAGCAGTACCCGACAGGGTGGGGGCTACACCTTC; size: -; J: TRBJ1-2; D: TRBD1; V: TRBV6-5
CDR3: CASSLSAHYSPLHF; DNA: TGTGCCAGCAGTTTATCGGCCCATTATTCACCCCTCCACTTT; size: few; J: TRBJ1-6; D: -; V: TRBV27
CDR3: CASSPTLAGVGNEQFF; DNA: TGTGCCAGCAGCCCTACCCTAGCGGGAGTCGGGAATGAGCAGTTCTTC; size: -; J: TRBJ2-1; D: TRBD2; V: TRBV6-2/TRBV6-3
CDR3: CASRRGQGPSYEQYF; DNA: TGCGCCAGCAGGCGGGGACAGGGGCCCTCCTACGAGCAGTACTTC; size: -; J: TRBJ2-7; D: TRBD1; V: TRBV5-1
CDR3: CASSLTGYEQYF; DNA: TGTGCCAGCAGCTTAACAGGGTACGAGCAGTACTTC; size: -; J: TRBJ2-7; D: -; V: TRBV7-9
CDR3: CASSVLAGGTGELFF; DNA: TGTGCCAGTAGTGTGTTAGCGGGAGGAACCGGGGAGCTGTTTTTT; size: -; J: TRBJ2-2; D: TRBD2; V: TRBV19
CDR3: CSASSGEGYGYTF; DNA: TGCAGTGCTAGTTCAGGGGAAGGCTATGGCTACACCTTC; size: -; J: TRBJ1-2; D: -; V: TRBV20-1
CDR3: CASSADRTRAGNTIYF; DNA: TGTGCCAGCAGCGCAGACAGGACGAGGGCTGGAAACACCATATATTTT; size: -; J: TRBJ1-3; D: -; V: TRBV11-3
CDR3: CASSQFRGSYEQYF; DNA: TGTGCCAGCAGCCAATTTCGGGGGTCCTACGAGCAGTACTTC; size: -; J: TRBJ2-7; D: -; V: TRBV11-2
CDR3: CASSRGTSNSNEQFF; DNA: TGTGCCAGCAGCCGCGGGACTAGCAATAGCAATGAGCAGTTCTTC; size: -; J: TRBJ2-1; D: TRBD2; V: TRBV5-6
CDR3: CAWSVRLGLSYNEQFF; DNA: TGTGCCTGGAGTGTACGGTTGGGACTCTCCTACAATGAGCAGTTCTTC; size: -; J: TRBJ2-1; D: -; V: TRBV30
CDR3: CASTSGTSGRAVNEQYF; DNA: TGTGCCAGCACCTCCGGGACTAGCGGGAGGGCAGTCAACGAGCAGTACTTC; size: -; J: TRBJ2-7; D: TRBD2; V: TRBV2
CDR3: CASKRQAQEKLFF; DNA: TGTGCCAGCAAACGACAGGCCCAAGAAAAACTGTTTTTT; size: -; J: TRBJ1-4; D: -; V: TRBV2
CDR3: CASSLVQGARDTQYF; DNA: TGTGCCAGCAGCTTAGTGCAGGGGGCTAGGGATACGCAGTATTTT; size: -; J: TRBJ2-3; D: TRBD1; V: TRBV7-8
CDR3: CASSGQLLSGNTIYF; DNA: TGTGCCAGCAGTGGACAGTTACTCTCTGGAAACACCATATATTTT; size: -; J: TRBJ1-3; D: -; V: TRBV2